This TCR beta chain was obtained from a study of graft-versus-host responses after intestinal transplantation. Study-level information: Recipients obtained multivisceral, liver-intestinal, or isolated intestinal transplants. All recipients got anti-thymocyte globulin induction, then tacrolimus and steroids for 2 to 4 years.

A word on this clone: Its antigen is not known.

The table came from immunoSEQ multiplex PCR; TCRdb's copy has only in-frame clones and leaves some out. The sample shows some 93,000 clones, 90% to 95% of them seen only once. Germline V gene lookup returns CDR1 SGHTA and CDR2 FQGNSA. CDR3 length: 14 residues. V was pared by 1 base and J by 5 bases, with 4 bases of the junction left unmatched. Whole-study results and caveats: With peak circulating GvH clone levels came an association with early post-transplant HvG declines. Allograft clonal ratios (graft-versus-host to host-versus-graft) were high in patients who had graft-donor T cell macrochimerism.

The sequence derives from a human donor who received an intestinal transplant. This chain connects TRBV7-2 to TRBJ1-1; 7 nucleotides match TRBD1. Source: unstimulated CD8+ T cells sorted from spleen or lymph node cells, taken before intestinal transplant. The CDR3 nucleotides are TGTGCCAGCAGCTTAGAGGGGGCGGGAACTGAAGCTTTCTTT. It translates to CASSLEGAGTEAFF.